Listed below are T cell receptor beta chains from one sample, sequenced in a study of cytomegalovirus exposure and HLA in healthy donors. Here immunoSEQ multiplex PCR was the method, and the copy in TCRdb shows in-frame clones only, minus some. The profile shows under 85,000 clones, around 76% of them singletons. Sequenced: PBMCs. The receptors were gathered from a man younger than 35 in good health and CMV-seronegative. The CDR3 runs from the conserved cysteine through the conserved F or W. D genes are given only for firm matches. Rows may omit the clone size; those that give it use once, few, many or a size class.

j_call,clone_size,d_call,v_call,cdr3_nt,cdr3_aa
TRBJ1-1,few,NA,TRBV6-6,TGTGCCAGCAGTTATCCCCCAGTCCGTGAAGCTTTCTTT,CASSYPPVREAFF
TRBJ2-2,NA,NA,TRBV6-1,TGTGCCAGCAGTGACGAGGTGTACACCGGGGAGCTGTTTTTT,CASSDEVYTGELFF
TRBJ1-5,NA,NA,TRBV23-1,TGCGCCAGCAGTCTACGACCAGGACTGGGACAGCCCCAGCATTTT,CASSLRPGLGQPQHF
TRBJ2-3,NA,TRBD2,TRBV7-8,TGTGCCAGCAGCTTGTTAGCGGGGGGACGCACAGATACGCAGTATTTT,CASSLLAGGRTDTQYF
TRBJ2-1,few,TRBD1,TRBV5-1,TGCGCCAGCAGCGCGACAGGGGCCAATGAGCAGTTCTTC,CASSATGANEQFF
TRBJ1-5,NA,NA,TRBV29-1,TGCAGCGTTGTCACAGGGTATAGCAATCAGCCCCAGCATTTT,CSVVTGYSNQPQHF
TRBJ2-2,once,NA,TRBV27,TGTGCCAGCAGTCCACCGGGTCAACGGGGGGAGCTGTTTTTT,CASSPPGQRGELFF
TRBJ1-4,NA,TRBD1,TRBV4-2,TGTGCCAGCAGCCAAGGGACAGGGGGCGAAAAACTGTTTTTT,CASSQGTGGEKLFF
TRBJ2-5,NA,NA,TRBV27,TGTGCCAGCAGACCAAGACTCGCCCAAACCCAGTACTTC,CASRPRLAQTQYF
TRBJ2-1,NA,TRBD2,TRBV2,TGTGCCAGCAGTGAGAATATAGCGGGCGAACTCCCCCTTGAGCAGTTCTTC,CASSENIAGELPLEQFF
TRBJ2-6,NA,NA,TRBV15,TGTGCCACCAGCAGAGATCTCCCCACAAATCCAACTGGGGCCAACGTCCTGACTTTC,CATSRDLPTNPTGANVLTF
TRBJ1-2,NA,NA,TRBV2,TGTGCCAGCAGTGACTGGGTAGCTGAGTATGGCTACACCTTC,CASSDWVAEYGYTF
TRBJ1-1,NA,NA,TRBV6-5,TGTGCCAGCAGTGAGAGGAACACTGAAGCTTTCTTT,CASSERNTEAFF
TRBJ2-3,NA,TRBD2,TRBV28,TGTGCCAGCAGTTTAGGGGGACTAGCGGGGGACACAGATACGCAGTATTTT,CASSLGGLAGDTDTQYF
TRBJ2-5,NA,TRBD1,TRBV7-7,TGTGCCAGCAGCTTGGGGACAGGGGGGCGGGAAGAGACCCAGTACTTC,CASSLGTGGREETQYF
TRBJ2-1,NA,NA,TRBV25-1,TGTGCCAGCAGTGACCTGGACACGAACAATGAGCAGTTCTTC,CASSDLDTNNEQFF
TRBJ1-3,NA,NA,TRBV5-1,TGCGCCAGCAGCTTGGCGACATTAACGCCTGGAAACACCATATATTTT,CASSLATLTPGNTIYF
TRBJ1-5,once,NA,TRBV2,TGTGCCAGCAGTGAAAGGGGGATGACCCAGCCCCAGCATTTT,CASSERGMTQPQHF
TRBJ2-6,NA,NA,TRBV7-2,TGTGCCAGCAGCCCGAGGACAGCTGGGGCCAACGTCCTGACTTTC,CASSPRTAGANVLTF
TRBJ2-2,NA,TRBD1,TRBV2,TGTGCCAGCAGCAGGACAGGGGGTAACACCGGGGAGCTGTTTTTT,CASSRTGGNTGELFF
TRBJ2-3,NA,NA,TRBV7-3,TGTGCCAGCAGGGACAGCGGCAATACGCAGTATTTT,CASRDSGNTQYF
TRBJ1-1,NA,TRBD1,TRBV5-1,TGCGCCAGCAGCCCCCGGGACAGGGGGCTTGGCACTGAAGCTTTCTTT,CASSPRDRGLGTEAFF